This T cell receptor beta chain derives from a study of control samples from healthy donors and cancer patients (dated by TCRdb to 2020 to 2022). For this clone: It lacks a known antigen. At one boundary the junction diverges from the germline segment, which might be a read error.

Library method: the immunoSEQ multiplex PCR assay. The immuneACCESS repertoire file appears here via TCRdb, limited to in-frame rearrangements. These files lack a portion of the clones; in checked studies, under half of the deficit traces to unresolved V genes, and the cause of the others is not known. The sample records over 65,000 clones, 85% to 95% of which are singletons. The ten largest clones add up to about 6% of the sample. The germline V gene sets CDR1 to SGHRS and CDR2 to YFSETQ. The cysteine opens and the phenylalanine closes a CDR3 of 15 amino acids. Only the CDR3 portion is preserved as DNA: 45 bases, with reading frame beginning at the first base.

Sequences were obtained from blood. The origin of this receptor is a woman between 40 and 55 years old in good health. The rearranged segments are TRBV5-1 and TRBJ2-1; the junction holds 10 bases that match TRBD2. The DNA reads as follows: TGCGCCAGCAGCTTGAGCCTAGCGGGAGACAATGGGCAGTTCTTC. It is translated as CASSLSLAGDNGQFF.